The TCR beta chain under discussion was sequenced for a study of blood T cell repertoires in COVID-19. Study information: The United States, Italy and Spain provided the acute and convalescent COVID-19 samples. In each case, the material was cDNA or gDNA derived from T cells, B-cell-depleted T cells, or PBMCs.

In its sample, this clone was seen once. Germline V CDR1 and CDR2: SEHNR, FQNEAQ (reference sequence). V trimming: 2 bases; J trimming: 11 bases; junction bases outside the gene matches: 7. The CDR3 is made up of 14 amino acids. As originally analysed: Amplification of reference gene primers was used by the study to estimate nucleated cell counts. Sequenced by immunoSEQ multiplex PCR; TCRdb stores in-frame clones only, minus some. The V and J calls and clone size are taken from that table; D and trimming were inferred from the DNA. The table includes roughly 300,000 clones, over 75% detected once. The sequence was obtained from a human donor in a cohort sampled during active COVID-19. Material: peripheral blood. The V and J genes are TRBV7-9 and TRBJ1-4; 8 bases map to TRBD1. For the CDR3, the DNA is TGTGCCAGCAGCTTATCAGGGGGCGAGGGGAAACTGTTTTTT. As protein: CASSLSGGEGKLFF.